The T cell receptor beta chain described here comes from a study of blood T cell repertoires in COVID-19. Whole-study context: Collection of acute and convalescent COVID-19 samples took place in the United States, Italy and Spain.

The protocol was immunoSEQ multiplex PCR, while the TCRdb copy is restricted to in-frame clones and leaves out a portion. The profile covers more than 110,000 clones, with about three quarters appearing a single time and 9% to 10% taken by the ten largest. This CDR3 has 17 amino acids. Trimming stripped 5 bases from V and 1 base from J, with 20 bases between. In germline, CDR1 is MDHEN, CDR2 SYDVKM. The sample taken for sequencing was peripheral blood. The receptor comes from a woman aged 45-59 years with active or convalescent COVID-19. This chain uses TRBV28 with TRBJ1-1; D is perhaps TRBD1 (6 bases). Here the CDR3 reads CASSPPRGGAKNTEAFF. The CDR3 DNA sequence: TGTGCCAGCAGTCCCCCCCGTGGGGGGGCAAAGAACACTGAAGCTTTCTTT.